A single sample gave rise to the 29 T cell receptor beta chains below, sequenced in a study of T cell responses to AZD1222 COVID-19 vaccine. Only in-frame clones appear in the TCRdb table, and some are missing; sequencing was by immunoSEQ multiplex PCR. The sample holds approximately 100,000 clones, about 86% seen once. The specimen comprised peripheral blood, sampled on day 0 of AZD1222 vaccination. The receptors come from an adult in good health.

The chain couples TRBV5-1 to TRBJ1-1; D gene unclear. Germline lookup yields CDR1 SGHRS and CDR2 YFSETQ. CDR3 length: 15 amino acids. Trimming left V 4 bases short and J 1 base short, with 14 bases between. The CDR3 DNA is TGCGCCAGCAGCCCTTCACTCGGCCCGAACACTGAAGCTTTCTTT. Amino acid sequence: CASSPSLGPNTEAFF.

This clone has just one count. The chain combines TRBV30 with TRBJ2-7; tentative D call: TRBD2 (5 bases). The CDR3 covers 14 residues. CDR1 GTSNPN and CDR2 SVGIG come from the germline V gene (reference sequence). Trimming cost V 0 bases and J 7 bases, with 16 bases left between them. The CDR3 sequence is CAWSVGILRREQYF. The CDR3 coding sequence is TGTGCCTGGAGTGTCGGGATCCTTAGGAGGGAGCAGTACTTC. Variable domain in full (rest from reference TRBV30 and TRBJ2-7): SQTIHQWPATLVQPVGSPLSLECTVEGTSNPNLYWYRQAAGRGLQLLFYSVGIGQISSEVPQNLSASRPQDRQFILSSKKLLLSDSGFYLCAWSVGILRREQYFGPGTRLTVT.

In its sample, this clone was seen once. The chain combines TRBV3-1 (or the pseudogene TRBV3-2) with TRBJ1-5; D remains ambiguous. CDR1 and CDR2 from the germline V gene are LGHDT and YNNKEL (reference sequence). Trimming took 4 bases from V and 1 from J, leaving 11 bases between them. This CDR3 spans 15 amino acids. This chain's CDR3 is CASSPRESSNQPQHF. In DNA form, the CDR3 reads TGTGCCAGCAGCCCAAGAGAGTCCAGCAATCAGCCCCAGCATTTT.

V usage is TRBV7-2 and J usage is TRBJ1-2; tentative D call: TRBD1 (5 bases). The CDR3 has 17 amino acids. Germline CDR1 reads SGHTA; CDR2 reads FQGNSA. Trimming pared 4 bases from V and 5 bases from J, leaving 23 bases between. For the CDR3, the DNA is TGTGCCAGCAGCTCCTCCCGGAATTGGGGGGATAATTATGGCTACACCTTC. Translated, it gives CASSSSRNWGDNYGYTF.

CDR3 coding DNA: TGTGCCAGCAGACAGGGGGAATCCACAGATACGCAGTATTTT. It codes for CASRQGESTDTQYF. The V and J genes are TRBV6-5 and TRBJ2-3; 8 nucleotides align to TRBD1. In germline, CDR1 is MNHEY, CDR2 SVGAGI. The CDR3 covers 14 residues. The junction had 4 bases not matched to a gene; V was cut back by 6 bases and J by 2 bases.

The gene calls are TRBV4-3 and TRBJ1-2; D uncertain. Germline V gene sequence: CDR1 LGHNA, CDR2 YSLEER. The CDR3 has 13 amino acids. The V end was cut by 5 bases, the J end by 6 bases, with 13 bases between. CDR3 in DNA: TGCGCCAGCAGCTGGGCCAGTAGGAATGGCTACACCTTC. This translates into CASSWASRNGYTF.

The rearrangement joins TRBV6-7 to TRBJ1-3; no definite D call. TRBV6-7 is flagged as an ORF with uncertain function. The V end lost 5 bases, the J end lost 5 bases, and 28 bases lay between the germline ends. The CDR3 is made up of 19 amino acids. CDR3 amino acids: CASSTPYPLWTSTRNTIYF. CDR3 in DNA: TGTGCCAGCAGTACACCATACCCCTTGTGGACTTCAACCCGAAACACCATATATTTT.

J is TRBJ2-3 and V is TRBV3-1 (or the pseudogene TRBV3-2); 11 bases are a match to TRBD2. Germline CDR1 is LGHDT and CDR2 is YNNKEL (reference sequence). The J segment lost 0 bases and the V segment lost 4 bases, leaving 3 bases of the junction unmatched. The CDR3 loop spans 16 amino acids. CDR3 protein: CASSPSSGGSTDTQYF. The CDR3 DNA follows: TGTGCCAGCAGCCCGTCTAGCGGGGGGAGCACAGATACGCAGTATTTT.

This clone is a singleton in its sample. The chain employs TRBV11-3 and TRBJ1-1, with D unclear. The CDR3 is 13 residues long. V lost 0 bases and J lost 3, with 5 bases in between. Germline-derived CDR1 and CDR2 are SGHNT and YENEEA. The CDR3 coding sequence is TGTGCCAGCAGCTTAGATCAGGACACTGAAGCTTTCTTT. This translates into CASSLDQDTEAFF.

This chain connects TRBV7-6 to TRBJ2-7; no firm D call. The CDR3 runs 16 residues. V shed 3 bases and J shed 2 bases, with 17 bases lying between them. CDR1 and CDR2 (germline): SGHVS, FNYEAQ. CDR3 sequence: CASSLGIRQVPYEQYF. The CDR3 bases are TGTGCCAGCAGCTTGGGAATTCGGCAGGTCCCCTACGAGCAGTACTTC. Full variable domain (remainder filled in from reference TRBV7-6 and TRBJ2-7): GAGVSQSPRYKVTKRGQDVALRCDPISGHVSLYWYRQALGQGPEFLTYFNYEAQQDKSGLPNDRFSAERPEGSISTLTIQRTEQRDSAMYRCASSLGIRQVPYEQYFGPGTRLTVT.

This clone appeared once. This chain links TRBV28 with TRBJ1-2; TRBD1 matches at 7 bases. Germline V lookup: CDR1 MDHEN, CDR2 SYDVKM. Trimming at V came to 6 bases and at J to 7 bases, leaving 17 bases not matched to a gene. There are 16 residues in the CDR3. The CDR3 spells CASRRDSLYLYTGYTF. The CDR3 coding sequence is TGTGCCAGCAGGAGGGACAGCCTATACCTCTATACTGGCTACACCTTC.

CDR3 DNA: TGCAGCGTTGAGCAGGGCCGGCACACTGAAGCTTTCTTT. It codes for CSVEQGRHTEAFF. This chain uses TRBV29-1 with TRBJ1-1, with D perhaps matching TRBD1 (5 bases). The CDR3 is 13 residues long. The V gene's germline CDR1 is SQVTM and CDR2 ANQGSEA. V shed 3 bases and J shed 3 bases, with 11 bases lying between them.

CDR3 in amino acids: CAIREGDRGTEAFF. Here the CDR3 DNA reads TGTGCCATCAGGGAAGGGGACAGAGGCACTGAAGCTTTCTTT. The J gene is TRBJ1-1, the V gene TRBV10-3, with 7 bases identical to TRBD1. Germline lookup yields CDR1 ENHRY and CDR2 SYGVKD. Trimming removed 6 bases from V and 4 bases from J; junction bases left unmatched: 8. The CDR3 sequence is 14 residues long.

This rearrangement joins TRBV19 to TRBJ1-4; no clear D gene. Trimming took off 8 bases at V and 3 bases at J, with 10 bases between the two ends. The V gene's germline CDR1 is LNHDA and CDR2 SQIVND (reference sequence). The CDR3 is 13 residues long. The DNA of the CDR3 is TGTGCCAGTCTTTCCGCGGCTAATGAAAAACTGTTTTTT. As protein: CASLSAANEKLFF.

J is TRBJ1-2 and V is TRBV19, with unresolved D. Looked up from germline, CDR1 is LNHDA and CDR2 is SQIVND (reference sequence). The CDR3 sequence is 13 residues long. V was clipped by 3 bases and J by 2 bases, with 7 bases between them. CDR3 amino acids: CASSMAVNYGYTF. CDR3 sequence (DNA): TGTGCCAGTAGTATGGCGGTGAACTATGGCTACACCTTC.

This chain uses TRBV7-3 with TRBJ1-2; the D gene is possibly TRBD1 (6 bases). The CDR3 totals 15 residues. Germline V gene data show CDR1 as SGHTA and CDR2 as FQGTGA. V was pared by 1 base and J by 2 bases, with 11 bases between. The CDR3 region is CASSLSGGPNYGYTF. CDR3 bases: TGTGCCAGCAGCTTAAGTGGGGGCCCGAACTATGGCTACACCTTC.

In this sample, this clone turned up a few times. This rearrangement joins TRBV28 to TRBJ1-5, with TRBD1 identical over 9 bases. V lost 5 bases to trimming and J lost 6 bases; unmatched junction nucleotides: 14. The CDR3 is made up of 17 amino acids. Germline V CDR1 and CDR2: MDHEN, SYDVKM. The CDR3 DNA reads TGTGCCAGCAGTATTTTCCCCCGGAGGACAGGGGCTCAGCCCCAGCATTTT. Its translation: CASSIFPRRTGAQPQHF.

The chain combines TRBV9 with TRBJ1-5; 7 bases agree with TRBD1. Per the germline V gene, CDR1 is SGDLS and CDR2 is YYNGEE. V gave up 5 bases and J gave up 5 bases; unmatched junction bases: 7. This CDR3 has 14 residues. The CDR3 DNA reads TGTGCCAGCAGTGCGGGACAGCGTTATCAGCCCCAGCATTTT. It translates to CASSAGQRYQPQHF.

V is TRBV5-6 and J is TRBJ1-5; TRBD1 matches 8 bases. V was pared by 0 bases and J by 4 bases, with 12 bases of the junction left unmatched. The CDR3 is made up of 18 amino acids. Germline V gene sequence: CDR1 SGHDT, CDR2 YYEEEE. The CDR3 sequence is CASSLAHPGGWGNQPQHF. The CDR3 region has the DNA TGTGCCAGCAGCTTGGCCCATCCAGGGGGCTGGGGTAATCAGCCCCAGCATTTT. Filled out from reference TRBV5-6 and TRBJ1-5, the complete variable domain reads DAGVTQSPTHLIKTRGQQVTLRCSPKSGHDTVSWYQQALGQGPQFIFQYYEEEERQRGNFPDRFSGHQFPNYSSELNVNALLLGDSALYLCASSLAHPGGWGNQPQHFGDGTRLSIL.

The rearrangement links TRBV6-5 to TRBJ2-7; the D gene could be TRBD1 or TRBD2 (5 bases each). Between the trimmed V and J ends, which lost 4 bases and 6 bases, there was a span of 16 bases. Per germline, CDR1 MNHEY and CDR2 SVGAGI. The CDR3 extends over 14 amino acids. The chain's CDR3 is CASSSQGRAGEQYF. The CDR3, as DNA: TGTGCCAGCAGTTCGCAGGGACGCGCGGGCGAGCAGTACTTC.

The J gene is TRBJ1-1, the V gene TRBV13, with a tentative D call TRBD1 (5 bases). This CDR3 contains 14 residues. Trimming pared 5 bases from V and 0 bases from J, leaving 10 bases between. Germline assignment: CDR1 PRHDT and CDR2 FYEKMQ (reference sequence). The CDR3 loop reads CASSQGVLNTEAFF. The CDR3 nucleotides read TGTGCCAGCAGCCAGGGAGTACTGAACACTGAAGCTTTCTTT.

The genes are TRBV5-1 and TRBJ2-7; D may be TRBD2 (6 bases). Germline values: CDR1 SGHRS, CDR2 YFSETQ. The V and J ends lost 4 bases and 0 bases respectively, with 11 bases between them. The CDR3 extends over 14 amino acids. CDR3 sequence: CASSLRLGSYEQYF. The DNA for the CDR3 is TGCGCCAGCAGCCTACGACTAGGCTCCTACGAGCAGTACTTC.

This chain joins TRBV27 and TRBJ1-6, with 8 bases lining up with TRBD1. CDR1 and CDR2 from the germline V gene are MNHEY and SMNVEV (reference sequence). V trimming: 4 bases; J trimming: 4 bases; junction bases outside the gene matches: 6. This CDR3 has 16 amino acids. The DNA of the CDR3 is TGTGCCAGCAGTTACGGACAGGGCCGTTATAATTCACCCCTCCACTTT. It specifies CASSYGQGRYNSPLHF.

V usage is TRBV4-2 and J usage is TRBJ2-7, with 8 bases fitting TRBD2. The CDR3 covers 15 residues. J gave up 5 bases and V 1 base, and 7 bases lay outside the gene matches. Germline V gene sequence: CDR1 LGHNA, CDR2 YNFKEQ. The CDR3 protein is CASSQASREGDEQYF. CDR3 DNA sequence: TGTGCCAGCAGCCAAGCAAGCCGGGAGGGCGACGAGCAGTACTTC.

The chain has TRBV6-2 or TRBV6-3 and TRBJ2-1; D is perhaps TRBD1 (6 bases). Germline CDR1 is MNHEY and CDR2 is SVGEGT. The CDR3 is 17 residues long. V lost 6 bases and J 7 bases, leaving 25 bases between the germline ends. The CDR3 reads CASSPGQFLDPLNEQFF. CDR3 nucleotide sequence: TGTGCCAGCAGCCCCGGACAGTTCCTCGACCCCTTGAATGAGCAGTTCTTC.

The V gene is TRBV5-6, the J gene TRBJ1-2; D unclear. With 4 bases removed from V and 8 bases from J, the gap between germline ends came to 15 bases. Germline V gene data show CDR1 as SGHDT and CDR2 as YYEEEE. The CDR3 is 13 residues long. CDR3 protein: CASSVAQTRGYTF. DNA of the CDR3: TGTGCCAGCAGCGTCGCGCAGACAAGGGGCTACACCTTC.

V is TRBV6-5 and J is TRBJ1-1; unclear D gene. Germline V gene lookup returns CDR1 MNHEY and CDR2 SVGAGI. V shed 6 bases and J shed 8 bases, with 13 bases lying between them. The CDR3 contains 12 residues. The CDR3 coding sequence is TGTGCCAGCAGATATACAAGAGGAGAAGCTTTCTTT. Its translation: CASRYTRGEAFF.

Worth noting for this clone: At one boundary the junction diverges from the germline segment, which might be a read error. The chain combines TRBV4-1 with TRBJ2-1, with 9 bases identical to TRBD2. The CDR3 sequence is 14 residues long. CDR1 is MGHRA and CDR2 is YSYEKL in the germline V gene. The CDR3 DNA reads as TGCGCCAGCAGCCAAGATGTACCTAGCGGGGTCCAGGTCTTC. It is translated as CASSQDVPSGVQVF.

The chain is built from TRBV28 and TRBJ1-2; a weak D match, TRBD1 (5 bases). The germline CDR1 and CDR2 sequences are MDHEN and SYDVKM. The CDR3 extends over 16 amino acids. Trimming shortened V by 7 bases and J by 6 bases, and 24 bases separated the two germline ends. CDR3 in amino acids: CASTVSSRAGGDGYTF. In nucleotides, the CDR3 is TGTGCCAGCACCGTAAGTTCTCGAGCGGGGGGTGATGGCTACACCTTC.